What follows are 21 T cell receptor beta chains derived from one specimen sequenced in a study of blood T cell repertoires in COVID-19 (dated by TCRdb to about 2020). The library relied on the immunoSEQ multiplex PCR assay. As stored in TCRdb, this immuneACCESS dataset retains in-frame rearrangements with V and J assigned. A fraction of the clones does not appear; measured against another copy, unresolved V genes explain less than half of the discrepancy, and the remainder lacks a known reason. The sample has under 300,000 clones on record, 85% to 90% of them singletons. 6% to 9% of the sample is taken by the ten largest. The sample comprised peripheral blood. All receptors come from a woman between 70 and 85 years old with active or convalescent COVID-19.

The chain couples TRBV9 to TRBJ2-2, with 7 bases aligning to TRBD2. Trimming cost V 0 bases and J 3 bases; bases outside gene matches: 8. Germline V gives CDR1 SGDLS, CDR2 YYNGEE. The CDR3 consists of 17 residues. Here the CDR3 DNA reads TGTGCCAGCAGCGTAGTCCCGGGGGGAATGGACACCGGGGAGCTGTTTTTT. It translates to CASSVVPGGMDTGELFF.

CDR3 sequence (DNA): TGTGCCAGCAGCCAAGATCTTGAGGGAGGCTATGGCTACACCTTC. This encodes CASSQDLEGGYGYTF. The rearrangement uses TRBV3-1 (or the pseudogene TRBV3-2) and TRBJ1-2; no clear D. The CDR3 runs 15 residues. Germline loops: CDR1 LGHDT, CDR2 YNNKEL (reference sequence). V was pared by 0 bases and J by 4 bases, with 12 bases between.

The rearrangement uses TRBV6-6 and TRBJ1-6; no firm D call. This CDR3 is built from 15 residues. Germline V gene lookup returns CDR1 MNHNY and CDR2 SVGAGI (reference sequence). V shed 2 bases and J shed 6 bases, with 11 bases lying between them. The CDR3 region is CASSYAPGGNSPLHF. The CDR3 nucleotides are TGTGCCAGCAGTTACGCCCCCGGAGGTAATTCACCCCTCCACTTT.

The sample holds a few counts of this clone. CDR3 residues: CASSPRTGGFSNQPQHF. In nucleotides, the CDR3 is TGTGCCAGTAGTCCGAGGACAGGGGGCTTTTCGAATCAGCCCCAGCATTTT. The rearrangement links TRBV19 to TRBJ1-5; TRBD1 matches 11 bases. The CDR3 length is 17 residues. V lost 5 bases and J lost 4; bases outside the gene matches: 10. Germline loops: CDR1 LNHDA, CDR2 SQIVND (reference sequence).

The chain couples TRBV5-1 to TRBJ2-4; 8 bases line up with TRBD1. V was clipped by 4 bases and J by 8 bases; unmatched bases: 11. Germline V gives CDR1 SGHRS, CDR2 YFSETQ. This CDR3 comprises 15 residues. The CDR3 bases are TGCGCCAGCAGCCTGGACAGGGCGTTCGTAGACATTCAGTACTTC. It is translated as CASSLDRAFVDIQYF.

This chain connects TRBV6-5 to TRBJ1-1; 7 bases match TRBD1. Looked up from germline, CDR1 is MNHEY and CDR2 is SVGAGI. This CDR3 is built from 14 residues. J lost 5 bases, V lost 7 bases, and 10 bases had no gene match. The CDR3 is CASTRGRGDTEAFF. In DNA, the CDR3 is TGTGCCAGCACCCGGGGCAGGGGGGATACTGAAGCTTTCTTT.

The chain recombines TRBV10-1 with TRBJ1-1; maybe TRBD1 (6 bases). V lost 7 bases and J lost 1, with 13 bases in between. There are 14 residues in the CDR3. CDR1 and CDR2 from the germline V gene are WNHNN and SYGVQD (reference sequence). CDR3 loop: CASTAGTSNTEAFF. The CDR3 DNA follows: TGCGCCAGCACCGCAGGGACATCGAACACTGAAGCTTTCTTT.

The CDR3 loop reads CASSFGGDWEGYEQYF. CDR3 bases: TGCGCCAGCAGCTTTGGCGGGGACTGGGAGGGTTACGAGCAGTACTTC. V is TRBV5-1 and J is TRBJ2-7; 7 nucleotides match TRBD2. V lost 2 bases to trimming and J lost 4 bases; unmatched junction nucleotides: 12. Germline CDR1 is SGHRS and CDR2 is YFSETQ. The CDR3 is 16 amino acids.

The chain uses TRBV30 and TRBJ1-5; TRBD1 agrees at 7 bases. There are 17 residues in the CDR3. The V and J ends lost 0 bases and 5 bases, in that order; junction bases with no gene match: 13. In germline, CDR1 is GTSNPN, CDR2 SVGIG (reference sequence). CDR3 nucleotides: TGTGCCTGGAGTGTACGTGGGGGCAGGGGGTCGCATCAGCCCCAGCATTTT. Translating it yields CAWSVRGGRGSHQPQHF.

The chain has TRBV24-1 and TRBJ2-5; 11 nucleotides line up with TRBD1. CDR1 KGHDR and CDR2 SFDVKD come from the germline V gene. The V segment lost 9 bases and the J segment 7 bases; nucleotides outside the gene matches: 15. The CDR3 runs 16 residues. CDR3 amino acids: CATSEGQGVPPGTQYF. The CDR3 coding sequence is TGTGCCACCTCCGAGGGACAGGGGGTCCCTCCAGGGACCCAGTACTTC.

The gene calls are TRBV27 and TRBJ2-7, with 7 bases identical to TRBD1. The CDR3 contains 16 residues. V lost 5 bases to trimming and J lost 0 bases; unmatched junction nucleotides: 10. Germline assignment: CDR1 MNHEY and CDR2 SMNVEV (reference sequence). CDR3 bases: TGTGCCAGCAGTCTCAAGGGACAGAAGAGCTCCTACGAGCAGTACTTC. Residues: CASSLKGQKSSYEQYF.

The chain links TRBV15 to TRBJ1-2; 8 nucleotides align to TRBD1. The CDR3 runs 15 residues. Germline assignment: CDR1 LNHNV and CDR2 YYDKDF (reference sequence). The trim removed 3 bases at V and 7 bases at J, leaving 10 bases unmatched. As DNA, the CDR3 is TGTGCCACCAGCAGTCGCGGTTCAGGGGGCGTTGGCTACACCTTC. As protein: CATSSRGSGGVGYTF. Using reference TRBV15 and TRBJ1-2 for the parts outside the CDR3, the full variable domain is DAMVIQNPRYQVTQFGKPVTLSCSQTLNHNVMYWYQQKSSQAPKLLFHYYDKDFNNEADTPDNFQSRRPNTSFCFLDIRSPGLGDTAMYLCATSSRGSGGVGYTFGSGTRLTVV.

This chain joins TRBV24-1 and TRBJ1-5; no definite D call. The germline V gene has CDR1 KGHDR and CDR2 SFDVKD. V dropped 0 bases and J dropped 4 bases, with 6 bases sitting between them. CDR3 length: 14 amino acids. The DNA for the CDR3 is TGTGCCACCAGTGATTTGCTCCAGAATCAGCCCCAGCATTTT. It translates to CATSDLLQNQPQHF.

This clone appeared once. The chain carries TRBV6-5 and TRBJ1-2, with TRBD1 identical over 12 bases. The germline gives CDR1 MNHEY, CDR2 SVGAGI. The CDR3 covers 15 residues. Trimming removed 8 bases from V and 4 bases from J; junction bases left unmatched: 8. The CDR3 is CASQFGTGGAYGYTF. For the CDR3, the DNA is TGTGCCAGCCAGTTCGGGACAGGGGGCGCCTATGGCTACACCTTC.

The chain links TRBV27 to TRBJ2-2, with D possibly TRBD1 on 5 matching bases. The ends were cut back, 0 bases at V and 8 bases at J, with 7 bases in the middle. Germline V gene sequence: CDR1 MNHEY, CDR2 SMNVEV (reference sequence). CDR3 length: 13 amino acids. The CDR3 DNA reads as TGTGCCAGCAGTTTATCGGGGCTAGGGGAGCTGTTTTTT. It is translated as CASSLSGLGELFF.

This clone was seen only a few times. This chain links TRBV10-3 with TRBJ1-2, with TRBD1 identical over 9 bases. CDR1 is ENHRY, CDR2 SYGVKD, per germline. The CDR3 loop spans 15 amino acids. V gave up 2 bases and J gave up 6 bases; unmatched junction bases: 7. Written as DNA, the CDR3 is TGTGCCATCAGTGAGGGTCCCAGACAGGGGGATGGCTACACCTTC. This gives the protein CAISEGPRQGDGYTF.

CDR3 residues: CASSLTPGSQETQYF. DNA of the CDR3: TGTGCCAGCAGCTTAACCCCAGGTAGTCAAGAGACCCAGTACTTC. The V and J genes are TRBV11-2 and TRBJ2-5; D is unresolved. The CDR3 is made up of 15 amino acids. V lost 2 bases to trimming and J lost 2 bases, with 12 bases between them. The germline V gene encodes CDR1 SGHAT and CDR2 FQNNGV.

The chain employs TRBV10-3 and TRBJ1-1, with D perhaps TRBD1 (6 bases). Germline loops: CDR1 ENHRY, CDR2 SYGVKD. The CDR3 has 13 amino acids. Trimming took off 10 bases at V and 0 bases at J, with 12 bases between the two ends. The CDR3 nucleotides read TGTGCCACCTTGGGACATCTGAACACTGAAGCTTTCTTT. Translating gives CATLGHLNTEAFF.

The V gene is TRBV5-4, the J gene TRBJ2-1; possibly TRBD2 for D (6 bases). Germline assignment: CDR1 SGHNT and CDR2 YYREEE (reference sequence). This CDR3 contains 16 residues. Trimming took off 0 bases at V and 2 bases at J, with 12 bases between the two ends. DNA of the CDR3: TGTGCCAGCAGCTTGGCCACTGGGGGGACCTACAATGAGCAGTTCTTC. It codes for CASSLATGGTYNEQFF. Supplemented by reference TRBV5-4 and TRBJ2-1, the full variable domain reads ETGVTQSPTHLIKTRGQQVTLRCSSQSGHNTVSWYQQALGQGPQFIFQYYREEENGRGNFPPRFSGLQFPNYSSELNVNALELDDSALYLCASSLATGGTYNEQFFGPGTRLTVL.

The chain is built from TRBV27 and TRBJ1-2; D gene ambiguous. Trimming left V 3 bases short and J 0 bases short, with 11 bases between. The CDR3 runs 15 residues. Germline loops: CDR1 MNHEY, CDR2 SMNVEV (reference sequence). As DNA, the CDR3 is TGTGCCAGCAGTTTCGGAGGCCGCGCTAACTATGGCTACACCTTC. It is translated as CASSFGGRANYGYTF.

This chain joins TRBV20-1 and TRBJ2-7; D is uncertain. In germline, CDR1 is DFQATT, CDR2 SNEGSKA (reference sequence). Trimming stripped 8 bases from V and 3 bases from J, with 11 bases between. The CDR3 runs 11 residues. CDR3 nucleotide sequence: TGCAGTTTCCGAAGAGTCTACGAGCAGTACTTC. It encodes CSFRRVYEQYF.